Listed below are T cell receptor beta chains from one sample, sequenced in a study of shared clonotypes between healthy human individuals. This table comes from immunoSEQ multiplex PCR, and its TCRdb copy is limited to in-frame clones, with some not included. This table has roughly 500,000 clones, 95% to 97% appearing once. Sequencing was performed on naive CD4+ T cells sorted from blood. The receptors derive from a woman aged 25 to 39 in good health. The CDR3 runs from the conserved cysteine through the conserved F or W. A D gene is named only where the DNA matches it firmly. Rows may omit the clone size; those that give it use once, few, many or a size class.

>-|TRBV28|TRBD2|TRBJ2-7
CASEGAGERPIEQYF
TGTGCCAGCGAAGGAGCGGGAGAGAGACCGATCGAGCAGTACTTC
>-|TRBV28|-|TRBJ1-5
CASSPADKTNQPQHF
TGTGCCAGCAGCCCCGCGGACAAGACCAATCAGCCCCAGCATTTT
>-|TRBV5-1|-|TRBJ2-5
CASSVKETQYF
TGCGCCAGCAGCGTGAAAGAGACCCAGTACTTC
>-|TRBV28|TRBD2|TRBJ2-3
CASSPTLAGTDTQYF
TGTGCCAGCAGCCCTACTCTAGCGGGTACAGATACGCAGTATTTT
>-|TRBV30|TRBD2|TRBJ2-1
CASARGSGLAGTSLYNEQFF
TGTGCCTCTGCGCGGGGAAGCGGGCTAGCGGGGACATCCCTTTACAATGAGCAGTTCTTC
>-|TRBV5-1|-|TRBJ1-2
CASSLTVSYGYTF
TGCGCCAGCAGCTTGACAGTGAGCTATGGCTACACCTTC
>-|TRBV11-2|TRBD2|TRBJ2-1
CASSWTSGSYNEQFF
TGTGCCAGCAGCTGGACTAGCGGCTCCTACAATGAGCAGTTCTTC
>-|TRBV2|-|TRBJ1-1
CASSGSAAEAFF
TGTGCCAGCAGTGGCAGCGCAGCTGAAGCTTTCTTT
>-|TRBV21-1|-|TRBJ1-3
CASTNPVGDRTRFDSGNTIYF
TGTGCCAGCACCAACCCGGTGGGTGACCGGACAAGGTTTGACTCTGGAAACACCATATATTTT
>once|TRBV9|-|TRBJ2-2
CASSVGHVTSGELFF
TGTGCCAGCAGCGTCGGACATGTAACTTCCGGGGAGCTGTTTTTT
>-|TRBV9|-|TRBJ1-6
CASSVERGVSPLHF
TGTGCCAGCAGCGTAGAGAGGGGAGTCTCACCCCTCCACTTT
>-|TRBV30|TRBD1|TRBJ1-4
CAWSVRTGNEKLFF
TGTGCCTGGAGTGTACGGACAGGGAATGAAAAACTGTTTTTT
>-|TRBV10-3|-|TRBJ2-7
CAISESRTIQIGEQYF
TGTGCCATCAGTGAGTCAAGGACTATCCAAATAGGGGAGCAGTACTTC
>-|TRBV28|-|TRBJ2-2
CASSLGDRNTGELFF
TGTGCCAGCAGTTTAGGAGACCGGAACACCGGGGAGCTGTTTTTT
>-|TRBV10-3|TRBD2|TRBJ2-1
CAISESNAGAYNEQFF
TGTGCCATCAGTGAGTCGAACGCGGGAGCTTACAATGAGCAGTTCTTC
>-|TRBV18|-|TRBJ1-2
CASSPPRADPSRYGYTF
TGTGCCAGCTCACCACCGAGGGCAGATCCCTCCCGATATGGCTACACCTTC
>-|TRBV6-6|-|TRBJ1-2
CASSYSKSSANYGYTF
TGTGCCAGCAGTTACTCGAAAAGTTCAGCTAACTATGGCTACACCTTC
>-|TRBV5-1|TRBD2|TRBJ2-5
CASSRTTGTSGSLWYF
TGCGCCAGCAGCAGAACGACCGGGACTAGCGGGAGTTTATGGTACTTC
>-|TRBV5-1|TRBD2|TRBJ2-7
CASSLTSGPYEQYF
TGCGCCAGCAGCTTGACTAGCGGGCCCTACGAGCAGTACTTC
>-|TRBV7-3|-|TRBJ2-1
CASSPSSGSYNEQFF
TGTGCCAGCAGCCCGTCATCCGGCTCCTACAATGAGCAGTTCTTC
>-|TRBV6-5|TRBD1|TRBJ1-1
CASSIDREVGEAFF
TGTGCCAGCAGTATTGACAGGGAGGTAGGTGAAGCTTTCTTT
>-|TRBV18|TRBD1|TRBJ1-5
CASSLSSGGVGNQPQHF
TGTGCCAGCTCACTGTCGTCAGGGGGCGTCGGCAATCAGCCCCAGCATTTT